The TCR beta chain described here comes from a study of response to subunit inactivated influenza vaccine (dated by TCRdb to between 2018 and 2020). Some background on the complete study: Deep quantitative T cell receptor repertoire profiling was used in the study to track responses to a trivalent subunit inactivated influenza vaccine. Broad study findings and their caveats: The authors suggested that each seasonal influenza vaccination may recruit only a limited number of new T cells.

Remarks on this clonotype: What antigen it recognizes has not been identified. No much larger clonotype is one base removed from it; base qualities were not supplied.

Library preparation employed RT-PCR. Sequencing was carried out with an Illumina HiSeq 2500. Starting from the raw public reads, TCRdb applied fastp trimming at Q25, assembled clones with MiXCR and retained in-frame beta chains. CDR3 protein sequences are deduplicated, and each keeps its most common genes and DNA. In all, the sample holds just under 550,000 distinct CDR3 sequences, and roughly 23% of those were seen once. The ten most abundant clones make up 2.8% of the sample. V is trimmed back by 6 bases and J by 8 bases, and the junction contains 8 bases that no gene match accounts for. From cysteine to phenylalanine, the CDR3 is 13 amino acids long. CDR3 DNA is the only sequence kept; it has 39 bases, read in frame from the first base. These sequences were also reported in another study, on T cells expressing NK-cell markers. The second investigation adds: 5'RACE template switching, by which a universal primer site and unique molecular identifiers were added, was used to make TCR beta cDNA libraries. In sorted CD3+CD56+NKG2C+, CD3+CD56+NKG2C- and CD3+CD56-NKG2C+ T-cell subsets from several donors, TCR beta-chain repertoires were profiled. Among the eight sequenced donors, only one was HCMV-seronegative, while the other seven were HCMV-seropositive. In several experiments an anti-gammadeltaTCR antibody was added to restrict sorting to alphabetaTCR-expressing T cells. In roughly six donors, the dominant CD3+CD56+NKG2C+ clonotypes ranked among the top 10 CD8+ clonotypes, making up 1.0-7.0% of CD8+ T cells. Those dominant clonotypes were again the most abundant among CD3+CD56-NKG2C+ cells in a handful of donors, at about 25-60.1%. It remained unclear whether the expanded NKG2C-expressing T cell clones were specific for HCMV antigens. The eight sequenced donors were randomly selected healthy volunteers, three men and five women. A commercial ELISA kit detecting HCMV-specific IgG in serum was used to determine HCMV serostatus. Peripheral blood mononuclear cells were isolated from blood by Ficoll density gradient centrifugation. Using Miltenyi isolation kits, CD4+ and CD8+ T cells were isolated from PBMC through magnetic immunoseparation. Priming for cDNA synthesis came from the TCR beta constant segment, and two successive PCR amplification steps followed. Sequencing of the libraries produced 2 x 150 bp reads on Illumina HiSeq 2000/2500, MiSeq or NextSeq. Reads were demultiplexed and grouped by UMI with MIGEC, and clonotypes were assembled and quantified with MiTCR. To exclude erroneous sequences, only TCR cDNA sequences supported by at least two reads were retained. The tcR package was used for downstream repertoire analysis, with clonotypes matched between fractions based on CDR3 nucleotide sequence plus V segment. VDJmatch was used to annotate antigen specificity against VDJdb, with one amino acid substitution in CDR3 allowed.

This chain joins TRBV12-3 or TRBV12-4 to TRBJ1-2, with 8 junctional bases fitting TRBD1. This TCR was sampled from a man aged 50 or older who received an inactivated influenza vaccine. Donor details come from another sample of the same person, matched by shared clones. The source was CD4+ T cells sorted from PBMCs, collected 12 days after vaccination. The sequenced DNA is TGTGCCAGCAGCCTTGGACAGGGTCGAGGCTACACCTTC. It is translated as CASSLGQGRGYTF.